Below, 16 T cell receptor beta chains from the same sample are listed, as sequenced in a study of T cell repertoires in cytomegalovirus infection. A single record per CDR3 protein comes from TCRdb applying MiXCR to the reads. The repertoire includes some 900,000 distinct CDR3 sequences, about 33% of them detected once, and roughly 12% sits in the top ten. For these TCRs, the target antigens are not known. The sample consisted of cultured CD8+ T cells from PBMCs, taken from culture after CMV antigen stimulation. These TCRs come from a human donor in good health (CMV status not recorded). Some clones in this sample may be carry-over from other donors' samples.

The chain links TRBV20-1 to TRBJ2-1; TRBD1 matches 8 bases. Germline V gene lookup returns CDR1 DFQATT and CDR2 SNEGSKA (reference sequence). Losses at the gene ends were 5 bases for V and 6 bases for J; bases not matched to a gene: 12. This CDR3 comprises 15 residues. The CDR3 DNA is TGCAGTGCTGGCCCCGGTCAGGGGGCGATCAATGAGCAGTTCTTC. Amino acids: CSAGPGQGAINEQFF.

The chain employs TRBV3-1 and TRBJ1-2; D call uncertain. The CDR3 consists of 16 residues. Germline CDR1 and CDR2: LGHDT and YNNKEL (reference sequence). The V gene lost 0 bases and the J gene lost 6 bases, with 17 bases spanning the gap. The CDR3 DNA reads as TGTGCCAGCAGCCAAGAGGACGTCACCCTGAGACATGGCTACACCTTC. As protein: CASSQEDVTLRHGYTF.

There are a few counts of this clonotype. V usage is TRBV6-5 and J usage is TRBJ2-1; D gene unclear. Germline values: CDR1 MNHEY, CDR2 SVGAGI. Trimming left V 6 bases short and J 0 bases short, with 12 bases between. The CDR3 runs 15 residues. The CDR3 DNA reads TGTGCCAGCAGCACCGGGCCGAGCTCCTACAATGAGCAGTTCTTC. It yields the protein CASSTGPSSYNEQFF.

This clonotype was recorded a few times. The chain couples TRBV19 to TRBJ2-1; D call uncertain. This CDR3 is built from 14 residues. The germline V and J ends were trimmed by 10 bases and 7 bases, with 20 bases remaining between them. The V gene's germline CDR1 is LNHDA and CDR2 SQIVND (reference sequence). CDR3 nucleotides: TGTGCCACCGCCGGAACACCCCTGGGAAATGAGCAGTTCTTC. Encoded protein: CATAGTPLGNEQFF.

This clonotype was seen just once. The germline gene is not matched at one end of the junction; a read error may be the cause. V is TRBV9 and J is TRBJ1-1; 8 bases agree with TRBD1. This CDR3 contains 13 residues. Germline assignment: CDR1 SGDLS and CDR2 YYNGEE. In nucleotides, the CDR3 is TGTGCCAGCAGCAGACAGGGGAACCCTGAAGCTTTCTTT. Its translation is CASSRQGNPEAFF. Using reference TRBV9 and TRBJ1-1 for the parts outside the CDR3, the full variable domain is DSGVTQTPKHLITATGQRVTLRCSPRSGDLSVYWYQQSLDQGLQFLIQYYNGEERAKGNILERFSAQQFPDLHSELNLSSLELGDSALYFCASSRQGNPEAFFGQGTRLTVV.

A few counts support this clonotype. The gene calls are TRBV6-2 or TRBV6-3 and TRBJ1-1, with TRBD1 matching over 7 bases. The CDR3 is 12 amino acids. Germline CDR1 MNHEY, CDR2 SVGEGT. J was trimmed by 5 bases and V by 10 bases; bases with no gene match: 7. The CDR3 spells CATNRGLTEAFF. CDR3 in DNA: TGTGCCACTAACAGGGGTTTAACTGAAGCTTTCTTT.

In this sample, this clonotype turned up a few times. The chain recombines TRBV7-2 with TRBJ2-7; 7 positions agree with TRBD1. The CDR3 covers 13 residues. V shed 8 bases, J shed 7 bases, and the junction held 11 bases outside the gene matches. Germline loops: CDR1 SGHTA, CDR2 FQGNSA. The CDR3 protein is CASSGTAFWEQYF. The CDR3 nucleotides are TGTGCCAGCTCCGGGACAGCCTTTTGGGAGCAGTACTTC.

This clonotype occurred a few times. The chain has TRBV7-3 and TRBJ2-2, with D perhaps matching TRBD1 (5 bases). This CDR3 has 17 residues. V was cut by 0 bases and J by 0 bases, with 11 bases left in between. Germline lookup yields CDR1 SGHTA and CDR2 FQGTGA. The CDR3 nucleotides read TGTGCCAGCAGCTTAACGAACGGCAGGGCGAACACCGGGGAGCTGTTTTTT. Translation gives CASSLTNGRANTGELFF.

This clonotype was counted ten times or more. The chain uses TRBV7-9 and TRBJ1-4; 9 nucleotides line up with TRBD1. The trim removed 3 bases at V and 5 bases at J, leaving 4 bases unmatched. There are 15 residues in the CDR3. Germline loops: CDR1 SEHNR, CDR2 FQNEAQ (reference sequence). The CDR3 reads CASSFRTGENEKLFF. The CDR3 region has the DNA TGTGCCAGCAGCTTTCGGACAGGGGAAAATGAAAAACTGTTTTTT.

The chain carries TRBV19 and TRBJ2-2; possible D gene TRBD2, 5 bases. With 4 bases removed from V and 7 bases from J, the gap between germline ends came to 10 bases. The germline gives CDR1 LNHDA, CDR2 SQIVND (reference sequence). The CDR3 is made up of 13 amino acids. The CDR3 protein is CASSTAGIGELFF. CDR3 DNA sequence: TGTGCCAGTAGTACGGCCGGGATCGGGGAGCTGTTTTTT. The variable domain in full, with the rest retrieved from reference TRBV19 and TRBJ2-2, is DGGITQSPKYLFRKEGQNVTLSCEQNLNHDAMYWYRQDPGQGLRLIYYSQIVNDFQKGDIAEGYSVSREKKESFPLTVTSAQKNPTAFYLCASSTAGIGELFFGEGSRLTVL.

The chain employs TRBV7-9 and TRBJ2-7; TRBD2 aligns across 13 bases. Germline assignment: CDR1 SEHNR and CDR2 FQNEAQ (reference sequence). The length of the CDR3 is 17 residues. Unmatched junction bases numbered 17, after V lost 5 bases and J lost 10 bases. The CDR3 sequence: CASSNRLAGGPSPDQYF. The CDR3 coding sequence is TGTGCCAGCAGCAACCGACTAGCGGGGGGCCCTAGCCCCGACCAGTACTTC.

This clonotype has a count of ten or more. The CDR3: CASSLTGSDLGGYTF. The CDR3 coding sequence is TGTGCCAGCAGCTTAACAGGGTCCGACCTGGGTGGCTACACCTTC. V is TRBV7-6 and J is TRBJ1-2; possible D gene TRBD1, 6 bases. The length of the CDR3 is 15 residues. The germline gives CDR1 SGHVS, CDR2 FNYEAQ. Trimming left V 2 bases short and J 7 bases short, with 17 bases between.

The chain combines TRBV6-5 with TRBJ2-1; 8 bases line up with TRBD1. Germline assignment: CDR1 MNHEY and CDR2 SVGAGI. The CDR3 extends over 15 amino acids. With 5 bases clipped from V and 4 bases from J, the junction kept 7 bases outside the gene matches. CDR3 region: CASSGTDRDYNEQFF. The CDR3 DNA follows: TGTGCCAGCAGTGGCACGGACAGGGATTACAATGAGCAGTTCTTC.

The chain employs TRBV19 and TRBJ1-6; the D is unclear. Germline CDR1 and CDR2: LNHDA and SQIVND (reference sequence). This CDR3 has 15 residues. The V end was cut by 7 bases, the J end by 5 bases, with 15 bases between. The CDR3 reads CASTQPTDNNSPLHF. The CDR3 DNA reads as TGTGCCAGTACCCAACCGACGGATAATAATTCACCCCTCCACTTT.

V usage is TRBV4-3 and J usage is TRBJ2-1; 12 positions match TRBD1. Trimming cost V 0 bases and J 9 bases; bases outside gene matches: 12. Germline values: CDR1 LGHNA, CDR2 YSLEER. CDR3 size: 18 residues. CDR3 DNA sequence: TGCGCCAGCAGCCAAGAAGGGCCGGGACAGGGGGCCTCGGGTGAGCAGTTCTTC. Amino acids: CASSQEGPGQGASGEQFF.

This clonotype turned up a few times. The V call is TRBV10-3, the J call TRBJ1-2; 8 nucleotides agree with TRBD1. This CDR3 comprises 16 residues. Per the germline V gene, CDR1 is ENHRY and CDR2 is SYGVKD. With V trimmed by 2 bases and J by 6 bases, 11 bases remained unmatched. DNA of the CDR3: TGTGCCATCAGTGAGCTTCCGGAACAGGGGGATAATGGCTACACCTTC. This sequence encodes CAISELPEQGDNGYTF.